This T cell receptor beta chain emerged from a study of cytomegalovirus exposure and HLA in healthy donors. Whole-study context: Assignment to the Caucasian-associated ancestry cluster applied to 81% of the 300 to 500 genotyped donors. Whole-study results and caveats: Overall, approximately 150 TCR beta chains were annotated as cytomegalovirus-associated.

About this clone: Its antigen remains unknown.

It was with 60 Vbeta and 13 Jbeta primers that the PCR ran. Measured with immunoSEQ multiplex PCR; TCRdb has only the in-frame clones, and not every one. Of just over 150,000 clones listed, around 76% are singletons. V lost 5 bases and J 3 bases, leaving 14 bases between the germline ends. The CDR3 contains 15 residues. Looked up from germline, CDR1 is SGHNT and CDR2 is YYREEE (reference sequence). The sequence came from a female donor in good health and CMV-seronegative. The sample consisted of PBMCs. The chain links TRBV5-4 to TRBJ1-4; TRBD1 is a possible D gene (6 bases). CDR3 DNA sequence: TGTGCCAGCAGAGGGGGAAGGGAGCCTAATGAAAAACTGTTTTTT. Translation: CASRGGREPNEKLFF.